This T cell receptor (beta chain) originates from a study of spatial heterogeneity in lung cancer (dated by TCRdb to the late 2010s). General notes on the study: Beta-chain transcripts were consistently detected in greater numbers than alpha-chain transcripts, which likely reflects a higher abundance of beta-chain transcripts. A strong correlation was found between TCR transcript counts in tumor regions and a T cell transcriptional module score from matched bulk RNA-seq. In the raw uncorrected reads, each unique combination of TCR and UMI appeared more than ten times on average. The study quantitatively compared TCR alpha and beta repertoires across multiple tumor regions, matched nontumor lung and blood in non-small cell lung cancer. The study linked features of the TCR repertoire to counts of nonsynonymous mutations, which were determined by whole-exome sequencing of tumor tissue. Both alpha and beta chains were TCR-sequenced in samples taken at surgery, namely 220 tumor regions, approximately 63 matched nontumor lung samples and 56 PBMC samples. The full study reports these points: Counts of ubiquitous and regional expanded TCRs were found to correlate with counts of ubiquitous and regional nonsynonymous mutations, respectively. TCR-seq coverage of tumor T cells was estimated at only 7% to 8.5% for alpha chains and approximately 12% for beta chains. The tumor nonsynonymous mutation count correlated with the number of expanded alpha and beta TCRs within the tumor. Additional single-cell paired TCR alpha and beta sequencing was considered necessary to confirm, at a functional level, the hypothesis that regional TCRs recognize regional mutations.

There are many counts of this clonotype. Its antigen target is currently unknown. There are no base qualities to consult, and no much larger clone falls within one base. Its CDR3 holds 12 amino acids, cysteine through phenylalanine. The only DNA kept is the CDR3, 36 bases in frame from the first base. The trim is 6 bases for V and 10 bases for J, with a gap of 10 bases between the germline ends. Reading the germline V gene gives CDR1 SNHLY and CDR2 FYNNEI. Libraries were built with 5' RACE. Reads for this sample came from a NextSeq 500. In the TCR library protocol, a unique molecular identifier was attached to each TCR cDNA molecule so that PCR and sequencing errors could be corrected. Regarding the original processing steps: Decombinator tools were used for TCR identification, UMI-based error correction and CDR3 extraction. TCRs above a frequency of 2 per 1,000, corresponding to the top 1% of the tumor frequency distribution, were defined as expanded. Expanded tumor TCRs were classed as regional if statistically deemed absent (corrected P<0.05) from at least one tumor region, otherwise ubiquitous. Rényi diversity was computed with the R vegan package after subsampling each repertoire 100 times to 5,000 TCRs. CDR3 similarity networks were built from amino acid triplet string-kernel similarity, connecting CDR3s with pairwise similarity above 0.82. The raw public data were reprocessed by TCRdb itself: fastp quality trimming at Q25, MiXCR clonotype calling, in-frame beta chains only. When rows share a CDR3 protein, they turn into one entry using the most common DNA and genes. None of the V and J calls come from the authors' own analysis; TCRdb made them. Recorded for this sample are about 100,000 distinct CDR3 sequences; approximately 4.7% of them occurred a single time. The top ten hold over 20% of the sample.

In the paper's terms, the time point label means: sample taken at primary tumor resection. The donors were 65 to 85 patients from the lung TRACERx cohort who had early-stage, untreated non-small cell lung cancer. Whole RNA extracted from tumor and nontumor lung tissue, or from cryopreserved PBMC samples, was used for TCR sequencing without cell sorting. A patient was chosen for TCR sequencing only when enough RNA was available from at least two tumor regions. Before being selected, tumor and adjacent nontumor lung specimens were reviewed by a lung pathologist. The sample in question was lung tumor tissue, obtained at surgery. The receptor comes from a male donor with early-stage non-small cell lung cancer. The rearrangement joined TRBV2 to TRBJ1-6; the D gene remains uncertain. The CDR3 here reads CASRRVESPLHF. The sequenced DNA: TGTGCCAGCAGGAGGGTTGAGTCACCCCTCCACTTT.